This is a list of T cell receptor beta chains from one sample in a study of T cells in Graves' hyperthyroidism and ophthalmopathy. TCRdb itself ran the multiplex PCR reads through MiXCR, one entry per CDR3 protein. Of 530,000 or so distinct CDR3 sequences listed, just over 45% are singletons. The sample taken for sequencing was peripheral blood or thyroid tissue (not recorded which). The receptor source for this set is a woman between 18 and 29 years old with Graves' hyperthyroidism. The CDR3 runs from the conserved cysteine through the conserved F or W. A D gene is named only where the DNA matches it firmly. Size is stated for part of the rows, as once, few or many counts, or as a class when the clone is expanded.

v_call,j_call,d_call,clone_size,cdr3_aa,cdr3_nt
TRBV5-8,TRBJ2-2,TRBD2,many,CASSLLSGGGELFF,TGTGCCAGCAGCTTACTTAGCGGGGGCGGGGAGCTGTTTTTT
TRBV20-1,TRBJ2-3,TRBD2,NA,CSASRWTSGQYGTDTQYF,TGCAGTGCTAGCCGATGGACTAGCGGGCAATATGGTACAGATACGCAGTATTTT
TRBV4-2,TRBJ2-5,NA,NA,CASSPGTGSQETQYF,TGTGCCAGCAGCCCCGGAACAGGGTCGCAAGAGACCCAGTACTTC
TRBV12-3/TRBV12-4,TRBJ1-1,NA,many,CASSLQQFLNTEAFF,TGTGCCAGCAGTTTACAGCAATTCCTGAACACTGAAGCTTTCTTT
TRBV20-1,TRBJ2-5,TRBD2,NA,CSATGLAGGIETQYF,TGCAGTGCTACGGGACTAGCGGGAGGGATCGAGACCCAGTACTTC
TRBV7-9,TRBJ2-3,TRBD2,few,CASIQAGDLADTQYF,TGTGCCAGCATCCAAGCGGGAGACTTGGCAGATACGCAGTATTTT
TRBV7-2,TRBJ2-7,NA,many,CASSLGSPVEAREQYF,TGTGCCAGCAGCTTAGGGTCCCCGGTGGAGGCACGAGAGCAGTACTTC
TRBV19,TRBJ1-5,TRBD1,many,CASDRGQAWGNQPQHF,TGTGCCAGCGACCGGGGACAGGCCTGGGGCAATCAGCCCCAGCATTTT
TRBV5-4,TRBJ2-3,NA,few,CASSLRRADYRTDTQYF,TGTGCCAGCAGCTTGAGGAGGGCAGACTACCGCACAGATACGCAGTATTTT
TRBV6-1,TRBJ2-7,NA,NA,CASGETGTSYEQYF,TGTGCCAGCGGCGAAACCGGGACATCCTACGAGCAGTACTTC
TRBV24-1,TRBJ2-5,NA,many,CATSDSGDRVETQYF,TGTGCCACCAGTGATTCGGGAGACAGGGTAGAGACCCAGTACTTC
TRBV20-1,TRBJ2-7,NA,many,CSARVSNVYEQYF,TGCAGTGCTAGAGTCTCGAACGTCTACGAGCAGTACTTC
TRBV7-8,TRBJ1-1,TRBD1,NA,CASSYGTGDTEAFF,TGTGCCAGCAGCTATGGGACAGGGGACACTGAAGCTTTCTTT
TRBV11-2,TRBJ2-7,TRBD2,many,CASSSYEGRVEQYF,TGTGCCAGCAGCTCATATGAGGGGAGGGTTGAGCAGTACTTC